This entry concerns a single TCR beta chain. Some clones are missing from TCRdb's copy, which holds only in-frame ones; the method was immunoSEQ multiplex PCR. The repertoire holds under 150,000 clones, with 84% as singletons. The germline gives CDR1 MNHEY, CDR2 SMNVEV (reference sequence). Trimming removed 8 bases at V and 4 bases at J, with 12 bases between. CDR3 size: 13 residues. This entry comes from a study of blood T cell repertoires in COVID-19. The chain couples TRBV27 to TRBJ1-5; no clear D. Sequenced: PBMCs or T cells enriched from blood (not recorded which). The receptor was isolated from a man between 45 and 60 years old in a cohort exposed to, infected with or recovered from COVID-19 (not recorded which). The CDR3 coding sequence is TGTGCCAGCCGGCGCGGGCTGAATCAGCCCCAGCATTTT. Translating gives CASRRGLNQPQHF.